This T cell receptor (beta chain) is drawn from a study of T cell responses to AZD1222 COVID-19 vaccine. Study outcomes and limitations: Females outnumbered males among donors, who were mostly white British; clonal diversity was possibly underestimated. Increased Spike-specific TCR breadth and depth were observed after two AZD1222 doses. Reportedly, nearly half of unique spike TCRs recognized epitopes outside B.1.351/B.1.1.7 mutations. Baseline seropositives among AZD1222 recipients totaled only five to seven.

This CDR3 has 19 residues. CDR1 MNHNY and CDR2 SVGAGI come from the germline V gene (reference sequence). Trimming removed 5 bases from V and 4 bases from J; junction bases left unmatched: 17. The table came from immunoSEQ multiplex PCR; TCRdb's copy has only in-frame clones and leaves some out. The sample comprises about 140,000 clones, around nine tenths of which are singletons, and approximately 3% rests with the top ten. As concerns this clone: Its target is unknown.

The rearrangement joins TRBV6-6 to TRBJ1-6; 7 nucleotides match TRBD1. The TCR originated in an adult who received the AZD1222 COVID-19 vaccine. The sequenced sample was peripheral blood, obtained 28 days after the second AZD1222 dose. CDR3 residues: CASSPPDGQDWGYNSPLHF. The CDR3 region has the DNA TGTGCCAGCAGTCCCCCCGACGGACAGGATTGGGGATATAATTCACCCCTCCACTTT.